Presented here are 9 T cell receptor beta chains from one specimen sequenced in a study of shared clonotypes between healthy human individuals. TCRdb keeps only in-frame clones here, not all; method: immunoSEQ multiplex PCR. The sample carries some 900,000 clones, around 80% recorded once. Sequenced: memory CD4+ T cells sorted from blood. The subset denotes: CD45RA-negative fraction. These receptors all come from a man between 18 and 29 years old in good health.

The chain is built from TRBV6-5 and TRBJ2-2; unclear D gene. CDR3 size: 14 residues. The germline CDR1 and CDR2 sequences are MNHEY and SVGAGI. V was cut by 6 bases and J by 5 bases, with 13 bases left in between. CDR3 sequence (DNA): TGTGCCAGCAGGGGTGGAAAGGCAACCGGGGAGCTGTTTTTT. As protein: CASRGGKATGELFF.

The V call is TRBV5-4, the J call TRBJ2-7; possible D gene TRBD1, 5 bases. Germline CDR1 and CDR2: SGHNT and YYREEE (reference sequence). Trimming removed 4 bases from V and 0 bases from J, with 8 bases in between. CDR3 length: 13 residues. CDR3 in DNA: TGTGCCAGCAGCCTGGACACCTCCTACGAGCAGTACTTC. It is translated as CASSLDTSYEQYF. Full variable domain (rest looked up from reference TRBV5-4 and TRBJ2-7): ETGVTQSPTHLIKTRGQQVTLRCSSQSGHNTVSWYQQALGQGPQFIFQYYREEENGRGNFPPRFSGLQFPNYSSELNVNALELDDSALYLCASSLDTSYEQYFGPGTRLTVT.

This clone was seen a few times. V is TRBV18 and J is TRBJ2-7; D is ambiguous. This CDR3 has 18 amino acids. V was pared by 4 bases and J by 3 bases, with 25 bases between. The germline gives CDR1 KGHSH, CDR2 LQKENI. In nucleotides, the CDR3 is TGTGCCAGCTCACATCCGACGACGCACGAACTTAGAATCTACGAGCAGTACTTC. The encoded protein is CASSHPTTHELRIYEQYF.

In its sample, this clone was seen many times. The chain combines TRBV4-1 with TRBJ1-6; the D gene is possibly TRBD1 (5 bases). The V gene lost 0 bases and the J gene lost 7 bases, with 13 bases spanning the gap. The CDR3 has 16 amino acids. CDR1 is MGHRA and CDR2 is YSYEKL in the germline V gene. CDR3 nucleotides: TGCGCCAGCAGCCAAGATGGGGCCGGAGGGAATTCACCCCTCCACTTT. Protein product: CASSQDGAGGNSPLHF.

This chain's CDR3 is CASSLDITSGRAPNEQYF. DNA of the CDR3: TGTGCCAGCAGCTTAGACATTACTAGCGGGAGGGCCCCCAACGAGCAGTACTTC. The chain couples TRBV7-2 to TRBJ2-7, with TRBD2 identical over 13 bases. Germline V gene sequence: CDR1 SGHTA, CDR2 FQGNSA. The CDR3 length is 18 residues. Germline trimming cut 1 base from V and 5 bases from J; bases unmatched to any gene: 11.

The chain couples TRBV4-1 to TRBJ2-2; D possibly corresponds to TRBD2 (7 bases). Between the trimmed V and J ends, which lost 8 bases and 4 bases, there was a span of 17 bases. The CDR3 extends over 15 amino acids. Per germline, CDR1 MGHRA and CDR2 YSYEKL. The CDR3 nucleotides read TGCGCCAGCGCTGGGGGGGGCGCGGGCACCGGGGAGCTGTTTTTT. It specifies CASAGGGAGTGELFF.

This clone was observed once. V gene TRBV30 combines with J gene TRBJ2-2; D gene ambiguous. Trimming took 8 bases from V and 2 from J, leaving 15 bases between them. Germline CDR1 GTSNPN, CDR2 SVGIG (reference sequence). This CDR3 contains 14 residues. The CDR3 reads CAGRLDLNTGELFF. The CDR3 DNA is TGTGCCGGCCGTTTAGACCTTAACACCGGGGAGCTGTTTTTT.

The gene calls are TRBV15 and TRBJ1-1, with a possible D match to TRBD1 (6 bases). The CDR3 spans 15 residues. V lost 2 bases and J lost 2, with 12 bases in between. Germline V gene lookup returns CDR1 LNHNV and CDR2 YYDKDF (reference sequence). The CDR3 sequence: CATSRKQGGNTEAFF. In nucleotides, the CDR3 is TGTGCCACCAGCAGAAAACAGGGAGGAAACACTGAAGCTTTCTTT.

This clone occurred a few times. Different DNA sequences within this sample yield the same CDR3. The V call is TRBV11-2, the J call TRBJ2-5, with unresolved D. CDR3 length equals 11 residues. The V end lost 5 bases, the J end lost 2 bases, and 3 bases lay between the germline ends. Germline CDR1 is SGHAT and CDR2 is FQNNGV. The CDR3 region is CASSPQETQYF. The CDR3 DNA sequence: TGTGCCAGCAGCCCACAAGAGACCCAGTACTTC.